This T cell receptor (beta chain) was identified in a study of blood T cell repertoires in COVID-19. Germline assignment: CDR1 LNHDA and CDR2 SQIVND (reference sequence). The CDR3 is 16 residues long. Trimming at V came to 7 bases and at J to 9 bases, leaving 20 bases not matched to a gene. Recruitment covered 25 or so US areas and drew participants whose ages spanned about 18 to 90 years. Profiled with immunoSEQ multiplex PCR; TCRdb holds only in-frame clones, not every one. Among 200,000 to 250,000 clones listed, around 84% were seen once. The specimen sequenced was PBMCs or T cells enriched from blood (not recorded which). The V and J genes are TRBV19 and TRBJ1-1; 7 nucleotides line up with TRBD1. The TCR originated in a woman between 35 and 50 years old who had recovered from COVID-19. CDR3 protein: CASKSATGYRSGKAFF. CDR3 bases: TGTGCCAGTAAGTCCGCGACAGGGTATCGGAGTGGTAAAGCTTTCTTT. Full variable domain (missing parts from reference TRBV19 and TRBJ1-1): DGGITQSPKYLFRKEGQNVTLSCEQNLNHDAMYWYRQDPGQGLRLIYYSQIVNDFQKGDIAEGYSVSREKKESFPLTVTSAQKNPTAFYLCASKSATGYRSGKAFFGQGTRLTVV.